The 3 T cell receptor beta chains below were found in one sample sequenced in a study of cytomegalovirus exposure and HLA in healthy donors. The PCR contained 60 Vbeta and 13 Jbeta primers. The method was immunoSEQ multiplex PCR; TCRdb's version includes in-frame clones alone and lacks a portion of them. The table includes about 140,000 clones, roughly 70% detected once. Sequencing was done on a sample of PBMCs. The receptor set was obtained from a woman in her thirties or forties in good health and CMV-seronegative.

This clone was seen a single time. The J gene is TRBJ1-2, the V gene TRBV6-5; D uncertain. Trimming pared 2 bases from V and 6 bases from J, leaving 13 bases between. Per germline, CDR1 MNHEY and CDR2 SVGAGI. The CDR3 runs to 14 residues. Here the CDR3 reads CASSYRVGADGYTF. Here the CDR3 DNA reads TGTGCCAGCAGTTACCGAGTGGGAGCGGATGGCTACACCTTC.

The chain is built from TRBV11-2 and TRBJ1-4; 8 bases map to TRBD1. Germline CDR1 and CDR2: SGHAT and FQNNGV. This CDR3 comprises 15 residues. The V segment lost 2 bases and the J segment 11 bases; nucleotides outside the gene matches: 10. CDR3 sequence: CASSLNPSGQGKLFF. CDR3 coding DNA: TGTGCCAGCAGCTTAAACCCCTCCGGACAGGGCAAACTGTTTTTT.

This chain connects TRBV7-8 to TRBJ2-2; D remains unclear. The ends were cut back, 5 bases at V and 0 bases at J, with 7 bases in the middle. The CDR3 runs to 14 residues. Germline lookup yields CDR1 SGHVS and CDR2 FQNEAQ. The CDR3 region has the DNA TGTGCCAGCAGCAAGCTGGCGAACACCGGGGAGCTGTTTTTT. It yields the protein CASSKLANTGELFF. Filled out from reference TRBV7-8 and TRBJ2-2, the complete variable domain reads GAGVSQSPRYKVAKRGQDVALRCDPISGHVSLFWYQQALGQGPEFLTYFQNEAQLDKSGLPSDRFFAERPEGSVSTLKIQRTQQEDSAVYLCASSKLANTGELFFGEGSRLTVL.